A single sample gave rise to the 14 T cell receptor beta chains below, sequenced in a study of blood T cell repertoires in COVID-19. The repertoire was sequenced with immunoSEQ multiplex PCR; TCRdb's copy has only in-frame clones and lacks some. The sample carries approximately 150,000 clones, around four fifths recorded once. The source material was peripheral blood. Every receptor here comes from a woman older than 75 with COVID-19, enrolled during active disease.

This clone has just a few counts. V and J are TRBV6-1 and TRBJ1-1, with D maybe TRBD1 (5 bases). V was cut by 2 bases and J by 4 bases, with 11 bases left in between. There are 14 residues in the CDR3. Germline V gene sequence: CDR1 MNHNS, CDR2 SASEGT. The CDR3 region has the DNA TGTGCCAGCAGTGAACTCAGGGTAGGCACTGAAGCTTTCTTT. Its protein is CASSELRVGTEAFF.

Written as DNA, the CDR3 is TGTGCCAGCAGTTCGCCGGGACTAGCGGGAATTCCCTACAATGAGCAGTTCTTC. The encoded protein is CASSSPGLAGIPYNEQFF. The gene calls are TRBV7-9 and TRBJ2-1, with 13 nucleotides matching TRBD2. V was clipped by 6 bases and J by 2 bases; unmatched bases: 10. This CDR3 is 18 amino acids long. CDR1 and CDR2 from the germline V gene are SEHNR and FQNEAQ (reference sequence).

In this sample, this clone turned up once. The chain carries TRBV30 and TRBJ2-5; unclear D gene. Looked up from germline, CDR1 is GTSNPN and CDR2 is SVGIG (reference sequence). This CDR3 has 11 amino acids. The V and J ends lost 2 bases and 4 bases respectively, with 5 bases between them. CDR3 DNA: TGTGCCTGGAGTCCACTAGAGACCCAGTACTTC. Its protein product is CAWSPLETQYF.

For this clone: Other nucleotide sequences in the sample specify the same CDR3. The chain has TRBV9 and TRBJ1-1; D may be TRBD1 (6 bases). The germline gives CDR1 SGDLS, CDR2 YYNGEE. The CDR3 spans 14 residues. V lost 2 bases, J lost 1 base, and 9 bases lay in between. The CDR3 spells CASSVTGQNTEAFF. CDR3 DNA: TGTGCCAGCAGCGTGACAGGCCAGAACACTGAAGCTTTCTTT.

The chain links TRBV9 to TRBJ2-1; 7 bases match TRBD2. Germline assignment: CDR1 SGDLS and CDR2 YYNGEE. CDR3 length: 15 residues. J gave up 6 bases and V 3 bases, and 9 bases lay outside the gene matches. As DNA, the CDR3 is TGTGCCAGCAGCGCATCACCGGCGGGGGTCAATGAGCAGTTCTTC. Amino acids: CASSASPAGVNEQFF.

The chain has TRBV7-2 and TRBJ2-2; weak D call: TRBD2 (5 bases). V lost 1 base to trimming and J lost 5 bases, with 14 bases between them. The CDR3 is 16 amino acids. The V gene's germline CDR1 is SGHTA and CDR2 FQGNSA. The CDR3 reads CASSLGPAELTGELFF. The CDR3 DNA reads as TGTGCCAGCAGCTTAGGCCCAGCGGAGCTGACCGGGGAGCTGTTTTTT.

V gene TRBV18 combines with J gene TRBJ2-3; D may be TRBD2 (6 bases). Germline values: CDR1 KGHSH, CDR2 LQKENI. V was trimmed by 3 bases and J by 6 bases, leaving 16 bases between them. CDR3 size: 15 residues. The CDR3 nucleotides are TGTGCCAGCTCACCGGCGGGACTTCCAGGGGATACGCAGTATTTT. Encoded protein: CASSPAGLPGDTQYF.

The CDR3 coding sequence is TGCAGTGCTAGAGGGAGGGGGGGAGCTTTCTTT. Amino acid sequence: CSARGRGGAFF. The genes are TRBV20-1 and TRBJ1-1, with D maybe TRBD1 (6 bases). Trimming stripped 1 base from V and 10 bases from J, with 10 bases between. This CDR3 comprises 11 residues. CDR1 is DFQATT, CDR2 SNEGSKA, per germline (reference sequence).

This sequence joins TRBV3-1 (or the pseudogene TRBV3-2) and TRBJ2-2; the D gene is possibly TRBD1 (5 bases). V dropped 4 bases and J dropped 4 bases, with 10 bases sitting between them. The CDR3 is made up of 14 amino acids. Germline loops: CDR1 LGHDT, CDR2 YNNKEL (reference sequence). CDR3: CASSPLQATGELFF. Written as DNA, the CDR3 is TGTGCCAGCAGCCCGTTACAGGCCACCGGGGAGCTGTTTTTT.

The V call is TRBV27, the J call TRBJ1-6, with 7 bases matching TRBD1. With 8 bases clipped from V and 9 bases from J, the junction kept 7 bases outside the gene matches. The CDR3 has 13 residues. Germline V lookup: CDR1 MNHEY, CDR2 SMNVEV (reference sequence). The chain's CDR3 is CASLRGLGSPLHF. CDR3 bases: TGTGCCAGCTTGAGGGGGCTCGGTTCACCCCTCCACTTT.

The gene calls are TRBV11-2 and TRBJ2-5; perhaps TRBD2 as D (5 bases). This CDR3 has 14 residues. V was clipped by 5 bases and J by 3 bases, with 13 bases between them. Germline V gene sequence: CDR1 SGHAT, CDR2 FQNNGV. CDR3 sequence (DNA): TGTGCCAGCAGCCGCCCCCCGACTAAAGAGACCCAGTACTTC. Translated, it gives CASSRPPTKETQYF.

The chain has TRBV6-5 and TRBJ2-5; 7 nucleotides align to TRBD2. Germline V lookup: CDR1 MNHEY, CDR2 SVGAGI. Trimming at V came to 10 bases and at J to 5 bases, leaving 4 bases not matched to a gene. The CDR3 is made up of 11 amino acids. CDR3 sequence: CATKGGETQYF. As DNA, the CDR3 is TGTGCCACCAAGGGAGGGGAGACCCAGTACTTC.

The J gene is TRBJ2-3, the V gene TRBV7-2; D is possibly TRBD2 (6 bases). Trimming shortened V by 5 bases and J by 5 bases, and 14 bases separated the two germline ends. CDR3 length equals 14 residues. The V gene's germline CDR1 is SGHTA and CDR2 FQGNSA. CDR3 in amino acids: CASSATAAGDTQYF. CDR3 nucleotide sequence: TGTGCCAGCAGCGCTACAGCAGCGGGAGATACGCAGTATTTT. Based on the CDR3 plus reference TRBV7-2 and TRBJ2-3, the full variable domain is GAGVSQSPSNKVTEKGKDVELRCDPISGHTALYWYRQSLGQGLEFLIYFQGNSAPDKSGLPSDRFSAERTGGSVSTLTIQRTQQEDSAVYLCASSATAAGDTQYFGPGTRLTVL.

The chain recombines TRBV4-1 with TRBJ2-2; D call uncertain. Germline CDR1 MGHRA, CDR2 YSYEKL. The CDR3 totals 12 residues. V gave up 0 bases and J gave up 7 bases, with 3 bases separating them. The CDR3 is CASSQDSGELFF. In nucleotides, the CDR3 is TGCGCCAGCAGCCAAGATAGCGGGGAGCTGTTTTTT.